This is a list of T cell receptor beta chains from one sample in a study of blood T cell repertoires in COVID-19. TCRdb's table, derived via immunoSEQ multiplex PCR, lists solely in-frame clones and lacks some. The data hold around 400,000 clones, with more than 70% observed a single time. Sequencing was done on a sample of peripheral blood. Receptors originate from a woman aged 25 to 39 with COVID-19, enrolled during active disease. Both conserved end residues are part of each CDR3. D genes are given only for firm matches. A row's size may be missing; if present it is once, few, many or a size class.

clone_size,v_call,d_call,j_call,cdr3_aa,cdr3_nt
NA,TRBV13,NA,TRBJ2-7,CASSFLGSGSYEQYF,TGTGCCAGCAGCTTTCTCGGTAGCGGCTCCTACGAGCAGTACTTC
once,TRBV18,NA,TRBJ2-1,CASSARDNEQFF,TGTGCCAGCTCGGCCCGGGACAATGAGCAGTTCTTC
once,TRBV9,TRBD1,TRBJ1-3,CASSTGGDSSNTIYF,TGTGCCAGCAGCACTGGCGGGGACAGTTCAAACACCATATATTTT
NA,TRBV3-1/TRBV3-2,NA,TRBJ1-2,CASSPGWGANYGYTF,TGTGCCAGCAGCCCAGGATGGGGAGCCAACTATGGCTACACCTTC
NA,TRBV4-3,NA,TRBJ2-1,CASSQDIERLIYNEQFF,TGCGCCAGCAGCCAAGATATCGAACGGTTGATATACAATGAGCAGTTCTTC
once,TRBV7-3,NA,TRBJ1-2,CASSRDKHYGYTF,TGTGCCAGCAGCCGGGACAAGCACTATGGCTACACCTTC
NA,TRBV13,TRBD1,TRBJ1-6,CASTKGAANSPLHF,TGTGCCAGCACCAAGGGGGCGGCAAATTCACCCCTCCACTTT
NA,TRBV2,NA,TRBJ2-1,CASREGGNEQFF,TGTGCCAGCAGAGAGGGCGGCAATGAGCAGTTCTTC
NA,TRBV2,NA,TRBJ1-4,CASSDQVAGANEKLFF,TGTGCCAGCAGTGACCAGGTGGCAGGGGCTAATGAAAAACTGTTTTTT
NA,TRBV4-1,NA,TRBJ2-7,CASSPAWAGDSYEQYF,TGCGCCAGCAGCCCCGCGTGGGCAGGGGATTCCTACGAGCAGTACTTC
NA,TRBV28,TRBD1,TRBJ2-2,CASSSPDGQGNTGELFF,TGTGCCAGCAGCTCCCCAGACGGACAGGGCAACACCGGGGAGCTGTTTTTT
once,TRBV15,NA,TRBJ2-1,CATSPRDTYNEQFF,TGTGCCACCAGCCCCCGGGACACCTACAATGAGCAGTTCTTC
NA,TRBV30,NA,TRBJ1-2,CAWSVQGRGEGYTF,TGTGCCTGGAGTGTACAGGGCAGGGGTGAAGGCTACACCTTC
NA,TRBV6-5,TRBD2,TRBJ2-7,CASSYSSAGGFYEQYF,TGTGCCAGCAGTTACTCGTCGGCGGGAGGGTTCTACGAGCAGTACTTC
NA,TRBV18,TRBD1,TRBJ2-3,CASSPTGADTQYF,TGTGCCAGCTCACCGACAGGGGCGGATACGCAGTATTTT
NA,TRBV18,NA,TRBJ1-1,CASSPLLDTEAFF,TGTGCCAGCTCACCACTGCTAGACACTGAAGCTTTCTTT
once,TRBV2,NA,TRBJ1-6,CASSEFLYSAVSSPLHF,TGTGCCAGCAGTGAATTCTTATATAGCGCAGTCTCCTCACCCCTCCACTTT
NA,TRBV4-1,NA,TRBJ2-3,CASSRWGHHYTDTQYF,TGCGCCAGCAGCCGTTGGGGACATCATTACACAGATACGCAGTATTTT
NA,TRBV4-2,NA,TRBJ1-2,CASSQEGRVYGYTF,TGTGCCAGCAGCCAAGAGGGCAGGGTCTATGGCTACACCTTC
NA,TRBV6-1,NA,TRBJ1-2,CASSESQAVYGYTF,TGTGCCAGCAGTGAATCCCAGGCTGTCTATGGCTACACCTTC
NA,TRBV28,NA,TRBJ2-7,CASSLLWERDEQYF,TGTGCCAGCAGTTTATTGTGGGAGCGGGACGAGCAGTACTTC
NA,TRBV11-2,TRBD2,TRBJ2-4,CASSLMRGASGSLGQYF,TGTGCCAGCAGCTTAATGAGGGGGGCTAGCGGGAGCTTGGGTCAGTACTTC
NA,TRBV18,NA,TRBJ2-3,CASSPLLTDTQYF,TGTGCCAGCTCACCACTTCTCACAGATACGCAGTATTTT
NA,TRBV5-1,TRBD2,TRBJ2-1,CASSLVLAGGSSYNEQFF,TGCGCCAGCAGCTTGGTTCTAGCGGGAGGGAGCTCCTACAATGAGCAGTTCTTC
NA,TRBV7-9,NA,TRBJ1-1,CASSSNHRGTEAFF,TGTGCCAGCAGCTCCAACCACCGGGGCACTGAAGCTTTCTTT